Listed here is a single T cell receptor (beta chain). Its antigen is still unknown. Base qualities are missing; no much larger clone stands one base away. The collaborating institutions used their own protocols to collect whole blood in K2EDTA tubes. For TCRbeta analysis, collaborator samples were shipped as frozen whole blood, as isolated PBMCs, or as DNA extracted from either sample type. CDR1 SEHNR and CDR2 FQNEAQ are derived from the germline V gene (reference sequence). Here V drops 7 bases and J drops 0 bases, and the junction holds 9 bases not matched to any gene. The CDR3 holds 16 amino acids from the cysteine to the phenylalanine. Only the CDR3 part of the read is kept: 48 bases, read in frame from the first base. TCRbeta CDR3 regions were amplified from genomic DNA by means of the immunoSEQ Assay, a bias-controlled multiplex PCR. The source study handled its data this way. Within the assay, amplification of reference gene primers was used to estimate how many nucleated cells each sample contained. To quantify the absolute abundance of each unique TCRbeta CDR3 rearrangement, sequence reads were collapsed and filtered. For each sample, productive Simpson clonality was calculated as the square root of Simpson's diversity index across productive rearrangements. Not all clones reach the TCRdb copy of this immuneACCESS table, which keeps in-frame sequences only. Checked studies attribute under half of the gap to unresolved V genes and leave the rest unexplained. V and J calls and clone size are those listed in that table; D and trimming were worked out from the DNA. The sample data list about 100,000 clones, and approximately 85% of these were observed just once. The biggest ten clones account for 18% of the sample.

This sample was taken from a study of blood T cell repertoires in COVID-19 (dated by TCRdb to the early 2020s). With respect to the entire study: Samples covering the acute and convalescent phases of COVID-19 were provided by collaborators in the United States, Italy and Spain. The prospective study material was composed of cDNA or gDNA derived from T cells, B-cell-depleted T cells, or PBMCs. Deeply sampled blood TCRbeta repertoires from subjects exposed to, actively infected with, or recovered from COVID-19 were included in the dataset. The repertoires were released in a freely available public database meant as a resource for research on the immune response to SARS-CoV-2. Samples were obtained from the ongoing ImmuneRACE study (first 160 participants) and from some 1,200 subjects provided by 6 global collaborators. Sample metadata almost always included a de-identified subject ID, COVID-19 status, age in years and sex. Where available, HLA class I and class II types were taken from metadata supplied by the sample provider and were not determined by assay-based typing.

The investigation overall reported the following: The quantity of clinical and demographic metadata differed by source and by participant and was supplied without curation.

Sequences were obtained from peripheral blood. Recombination joined TRBV7-9 with TRBJ2-1; TRBD2 aligns with 7 central bases. The receptor was isolated from a woman aged 80 or older with active or convalescent COVID-19. This receptor carries the CDR3 CASIKRGGSSYNEQFF. The nucleotides are TGTGCCAGCATCAAGCGGGGCGGGAGCTCCTACAATGAGCAGTTCTTC.